This T cell receptor (beta chain) was recovered during a study of human T cells and chemical hapten exposure. TCRdb itself ran the RACE reads through MiXCR, one entry per CDR3 protein. Of some 360,000 distinct CDR3 sequences in the sample, roughly 5.3% were seen once. The CDR3 runs to 15 residues. Time point denoted: pre-sensitization, week 0. Treatment described: therapeutic diphenylcyclopropenone sensitization with weekly scalp DPC. As regards this clonotype: A much larger clone is a single base away; this may be a read error.

The sequenced sample was whole blood, obtained in connection with sensitization to the hapten diphenylcyclopropenone (DPC). The TCR comes from a woman aged 45 to 65 with alopecia areata. Some clones in this sample may be carry-over from other donors' samples. This chain connects TRBV21-1 to TRBJ1-2. TRBV21-1 is termed a pseudogene. The CDR3 DNA reads as TGTGCCAGCAGCAAAGTTGGGGGACTGAACTATGGCTACACCTTC. This sequence encodes CASSKVGGLNYGYTF.